This TCR beta chain came from a study of T cell repertoires in cytomegalovirus infection. Study-wide background: Based on public TCR beta signatures, there were indications of CMV infection and of a matching HLA type. Whole-study findings and limits: The cumulative frequency of public TCR beta families distinguished individuals who carried CMV together with the relevant HLA. Across the ex vivo response, the dominant clonotypes were HLA-C-restricted CMV-specific TCR beta clonotypes.

On this clonotype: The antigen is undetermined.

Each CDR3 protein gets one entry after TCRdb re-called the reads with MiXCR. Among roughly 280,000 distinct CDR3 sequences listed, around 15% were seen once. The sequenced sample was PBMCs. The clonotype was recovered from a human donor in good health (CMV status not recorded). Some clones in this sample may be carry-over from other donors' samples.

The chain's CDR3 is CARSPGQGARWGDNEQFF. Here the CDR3 DNA reads TGTGCCAGAAGCCCGGGACAGGGGGCGAGGTGGGGGGACAATGAGCAGTTCTTC. The V and J genes are TRBV5-3 and TRBJ2-1, with 12 bases identical to TRBD1. TRBV5-3 is given ORF status, its function remaining uncertain. V shed 4 bases and J 5 bases; nucleotides not matched to a gene: 13. The length of the CDR3 is 18 residues.